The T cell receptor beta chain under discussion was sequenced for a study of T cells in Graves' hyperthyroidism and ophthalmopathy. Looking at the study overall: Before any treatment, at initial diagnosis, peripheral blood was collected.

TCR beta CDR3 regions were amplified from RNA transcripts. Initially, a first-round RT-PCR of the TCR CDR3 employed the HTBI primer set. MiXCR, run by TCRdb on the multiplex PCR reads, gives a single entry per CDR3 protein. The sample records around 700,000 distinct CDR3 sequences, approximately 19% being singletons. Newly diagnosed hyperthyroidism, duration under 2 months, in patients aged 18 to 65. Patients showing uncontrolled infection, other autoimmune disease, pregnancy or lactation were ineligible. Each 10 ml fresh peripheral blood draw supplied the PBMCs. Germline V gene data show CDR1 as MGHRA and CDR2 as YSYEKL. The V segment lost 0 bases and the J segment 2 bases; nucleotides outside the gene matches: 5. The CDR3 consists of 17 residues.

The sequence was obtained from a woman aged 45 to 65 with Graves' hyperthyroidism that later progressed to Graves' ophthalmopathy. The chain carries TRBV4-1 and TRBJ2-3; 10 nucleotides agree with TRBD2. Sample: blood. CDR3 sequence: CASSQDELAGNTDTQYF. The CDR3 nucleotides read TGCGCCAGCAGCCAAGATGAACTAGCGGGGAACACAGATACGCAGTATTTT.